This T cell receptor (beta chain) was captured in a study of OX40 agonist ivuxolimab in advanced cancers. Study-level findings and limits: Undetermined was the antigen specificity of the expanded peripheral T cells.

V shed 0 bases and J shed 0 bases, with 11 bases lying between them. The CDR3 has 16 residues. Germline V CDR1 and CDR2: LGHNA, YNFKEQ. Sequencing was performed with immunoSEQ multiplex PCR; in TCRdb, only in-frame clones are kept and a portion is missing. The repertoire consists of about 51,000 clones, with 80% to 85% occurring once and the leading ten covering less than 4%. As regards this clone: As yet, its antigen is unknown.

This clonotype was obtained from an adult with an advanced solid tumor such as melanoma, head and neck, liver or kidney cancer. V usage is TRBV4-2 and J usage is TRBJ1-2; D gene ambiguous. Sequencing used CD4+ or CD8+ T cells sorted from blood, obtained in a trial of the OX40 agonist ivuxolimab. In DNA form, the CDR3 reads TGTGCCAGCAGCCAAGATCTTGGCGGAACTAACTATGGCTACACCTTC. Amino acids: CASSQDLGGTNYGYTF.